One sample yielded the 13 T cell receptor beta chains listed below, sequenced in a study of CD8 T cells in ankylosing spondylitis. Via MiXCR, TCRdb re-called the 5' RACE reads, giving one row per CDR3 protein. The repertoire holds 310,000 or so distinct CDR3 sequences, with around 20% as singletons. The sample was blood, either unsorted or a sorted T cell fraction (not recorded which). Receptors were obtained from a male donor with ankylosing spondylitis or in good health (not recorded which).

This chain connects TRBV15 to TRBJ2-5, with D possibly TRBD1 on 5 matching bases. CDR3 length: 12 amino acids. Germline CDR1 LNHNV, CDR2 YYDKDF (reference sequence). Deletions cut 0 bases from V and 10 bases from J, with 9 bases between. Here the CDR3 DNA reads TGTGCCACCAGCAGAGATAGGGGTAGCCAGTACTTC. Its translation is CATSRDRGSQYF.

This clonotype has only a few counts. This rearrangement joins TRBV5-1 to TRBJ1-2, with a weak D call TRBD1 (6 bases). CDR3 length: 14 amino acids. V was pared by 0 bases and J by 3 bases, with 9 bases between. From germline, CDR1 is SGHRS and CDR2 YFSETQ. CDR3 DNA sequence: TGCGCCAGCAGCTTGGCCCGGACAGACTATGGCTACACCTTC. This translates into CASSLARTDYGYTF.

The chain combines TRBV5-1 with TRBJ2-1; maybe TRBD2 (6 bases). Germline V gene lookup returns CDR1 SGHRS and CDR2 YFSETQ. The CDR3 covers 14 residues. Trimming shortened V by 0 bases and J by 9 bases, and 13 bases separated the two germline ends. The CDR3 loop reads CASSLEGGRGEQFF. The CDR3 nucleotides are TGCGCCAGCAGCTTGGAGGGCGGGCGGGGTGAGCAGTTCTTC. Together with reference TRBV5-1 and TRBJ2-1, the CDR3 gives the full variable domain: KAGVTQTPRYLIKTRGQQVTLSCSPISGHRSVSWYQQTPGQGLQFLFEYFSETQRNKGNFPGRFSGRQFSNSRSEMNVSTLELGDSALYLCASSLEGGRGEQFFGPGTRLTVL.

In the case of this clonotype: The junction differs from germline at one of its ends, possibly a read error. The genes are TRBV10-3 and TRBJ1-2, with TRBD1 matching over 7 bases. CDR3 length: 11 residues. Germline V gene data show CDR1 as ENHRY and CDR2 as SYGVKD. The CDR3 DNA sequence: TGTGCCGTCAGGGGGGACTATGGCTACACCTTC. Its protein product is CAVRGDYGYTF.

The chain combines TRBV7-2 with TRBJ2-5, with D perhaps matching TRBD1 (6 bases). V lost 9 bases, J lost 7 bases, and 15 bases lay in between. CDR1 is SGHTA, CDR2 FQGNSA, per germline. This CDR3 has 12 amino acids. This CDR3 reads CASSARGGTQYF. As DNA, the CDR3 is TGTGCCAGTTCCGCCCGAGGGGGGACCCAGTACTTC.

This chain uses TRBV12-3 or TRBV12-4 with TRBJ1-3; possible D gene TRBD1, 5 bases. The V gene lost 5 bases and the J gene lost 9 bases, with 8 bases spanning the gap. This CDR3 region has 11 residues. CDR3 in amino acids: CASSRGSTIYF. The CDR3 DNA reads as TGTGCCAGCAGTCGGGGCAGCACCATATATTTT.

This clonotype was picked up a small number of times. This chain joins TRBV11-2 and TRBJ2-7; D is possibly TRBD2 (5 bases). The length of the CDR3 is 13 residues. From germline, CDR1 is SGHAT and CDR2 FQNNGV. The V gene lost 2 bases and the J gene lost 5 bases, with 10 bases spanning the gap. The CDR3 DNA sequence: TGTGCCAGCAGCTTAAATGGGAGAGACGAGCAGTACGTC. Encoded protein: CASSLNGRDEQYV.

This sequence joins TRBV7-9 and TRBJ1-2; tentatively, D is TRBD1 (6 bases). This CDR3 is 15 amino acids long. The V end was cut by 0 bases, the J end by 9 bases, with 17 bases between. Looked up from germline, CDR1 is SEHNR and CDR2 is FQNEAQ (reference sequence). The CDR3 nucleotides are TGTGCCAGCAGCTTAGCGGATATGGGACAAACAAGCTACACCTTC. Translating it yields CASSLADMGQTSYTF.

V is TRBV30 and J is TRBJ2-1, with no clear D. The V end lost 3 bases, the J end lost 5 bases, and 14 bases lay between the germline ends. CDR3 length equals 14 residues. Germline V gene sequence: CDR1 GTSNPN, CDR2 SVGIG (reference sequence). DNA for the CDR3: TGTGCCTGGAGAACACGAGGTTCCCACAATGAGCAGTTCTTC. It translates to CAWRTRGSHNEQFF.

This clonotype showed up many times. This chain joins TRBV29-1 and TRBJ2-3; 8 bases are shared with TRBD2. Losses at the gene ends were 6 bases for V and 4 bases for J; bases not matched to a gene: 12. The CDR3 spans 15 residues. Germline V gene sequence: CDR1 SQVTM, CDR2 ANQGSEA. The CDR3 DNA is TGCAGCGTAATCGGGACTAGTTTTATCCCAGATACGCAGTATTTT. This encodes CSVIGTSFIPDTQYF.

The V and J genes are TRBV7-3 and TRBJ2-1; D gene uncertain. Trimming shortened V by 1 base and J by 0 bases, and 10 bases separated the two germline ends. The germline V gene has CDR1 SGHTA and CDR2 FQGTGA. CDR3 length: 16 residues. The CDR3, as DNA: TGTGCCAGCAGCTTAAGGGGATCCAGCTCCTACAATGAGCAGTTCTTC. This encodes CASSLRGSSSYNEQFF.

In this sample, this clonotype turned up a few times. The V and J genes are TRBV20-1 and TRBJ2-3; D is possibly TRBD2 (6 bases). With 4 bases removed from V and 7 bases from J, the gap between germline ends came to 15 bases. From germline, CDR1 is DFQATT and CDR2 SNEGSKA (reference sequence). The CDR3 spans 13 residues. CDR3 in amino acids: CSATFTGDYTQYF. The CDR3 DNA sequence: TGCAGTGCTACCTTCACGGGGGATTATACGCAGTATTTT.

This clonotype was observed a handful of times. V and J are TRBV6-5 and TRBJ2-6; D possibly corresponds to TRBD2 (6 bases). CDR1 and CDR2 (germline): MNHEY, SVGAGI. V lost 3 bases and J lost 4, with 13 bases in between. The length of the CDR3 is 16 residues. The CDR3, as DNA: TGTGCCAGCAGTTATAGTGGAGGGATGGGGGCCAACGTCCTGACTTTC. It yields the protein CASSYSGGMGANVLTF.